This TCR beta chain was sequenced in a study of blood T cell repertoires in COVID-19. Generated by immunoSEQ multiplex PCR, the TCRdb table keeps only in-frame clones and is missing some. In the table there are 150,000 to 190,000 clones, roughly 80% of which are singletons. This CDR3 region has 13 residues. Germline lookup yields CDR1 GTSNPN and CDR2 SVGIG (reference sequence). Remarks on this clone: Germline is not matched at one junction end, which may reflect a read error.

Specimen: PBMCs or T cells enriched from blood (not recorded which). The sequence derives from a man aged 50 to 59 who had recovered from COVID-19. This chain uses TRBV30 with TRBJ1-6; the D is unclear. The CDR3 is CAWSAAGKSPPHF. The CDR3 DNA is TGTGCCTGGAGTGCAGCGGGGAAGTCACCCCCCCACTTT.